The rows below give T cell receptor beta chains drawn from one sample of a study of CXCR3-negative and CXCR3-positive naive CD8 T cells. TCRdb re-called the 5' RACE reads, yielding one record per CDR3 amino acid sequence without DNA. This sample's table reports just under 90,000 distinct CDR3 sequences. Sequencing was carried out using naive CXCR3+ CD8+ T cells from blood. The receptors were gathered from a human donor in good health. Some clones in this sample may be carry-over from other donors' samples. The CDR3 runs from the conserved cysteine through the conserved F or W.

v_gene	j_gene	CDR3aa
TRBV2	TRBJ2-7	CASSEAVIGMGYEQYF
TRBV6-1	TRBJ2-1	CASSLGGLAGASYNEQFF
TRBV4-3	TRBJ2-7	CASSEGQGDEQYF
TRBV18	TRBJ1-4	CASSRDSPNEKLFF
TRBV5-6	TRBJ1-5	CASSGGPNQPQHF
TRBV12-3/TRBV12-4	TRBJ1-2	CASSTYSSGGGYTF
TRBV23-1	TRBJ2-3	CASRATPGKREAAGTQYF
TRBV5-6	TRBJ2-2	CASSLGTLELFF
TRBV14	TRBJ2-7	CASSQGPYYEQYF
TRBV28	TRBJ2-7	CASSPRSTSGTSYEQYF
TRBV29-1	TRBJ2-5	CSVEGASSQVGEETQYF
TRBV25-1	TRBJ2-2	CASSDLGHLNTGELFF
TRBV5-1	TRBJ2-7	CASSVGRGSLFYEQYF
TRBV20-1	TRBJ2-7	CSAWPAGDSYEQYF
TRBV4-3	TRBJ1-6	CASSQDLAGTNSPLHF
TRBV12-3/TRBV12-4	TRBJ1-5	CASSHSLTALGNQPQHF
TRBV28	TRBJ1-1	CASSSGTGVKWTEAFF
TRBV6-6	TRBJ2-3	CASSYSTSGGGTDTQYF
TRBV7-2	TRBJ2-1	CASSPTGKGNEQFF
TRBV29-1	TRBJ2-7	CSVEEVGGFYEQYF
TRBV13	TRBJ2-4	CASSSGGQGALIQYF
TRBV4-2	TRBJ2-5	CASSQVSGGEETQYF
TRBV4-1	TRBJ1-4	CASSQLRGTYEKLFF
TRBV11-2	TRBJ2-7	CASSLYLYEQYF
TRBV7-3	TRBJ2-7	CASSQNTGTYKTYEQYF
TRBV28	TRBJ2-7	CASARTPSYEQYF
TRBV7-7	TRBJ1-2	CASSLPHWDRGRPDGYTF
TRBV12-3/TRBV12-4	TRBJ2-3	CASSFRAPYTDTQYF
TRBV27	TRBJ1-1	CASSLSGGEAFF
TRBV12-3/TRBV12-4	TRBJ2-4	CASSPPTLAKNIQYF
TRBV20-1	TRBJ2-7	CSARGEEWYEQYF
TRBV9	TRBJ2-5	CASSVEGGTQYF
TRBV4-3	TRBJ2-7	CASSQDRWGDYEQYF
TRBV5-1	TRBJ1-1	CASSLAGKGATEAFF
TRBV7-6	TRBJ1-1	CASSLKPLVNTEAFF
TRBV4-1	TRBJ2-7	CASSQELAGGSYEQYF
TRBV7-6	TRBJ2-1	CASSSYYNEQSF
TRBV28	TRBJ2-4	CASTRPPHWRPTLDIQYF
TRBV5-1	TRBJ2-7	CASSLVPYEQYF
TRBV6-6	TRBJ1-1	CASSSANTEAFF
TRBV5-5	TRBJ2-7	CASSLTGGSHEQYF
TRBV28	TRBJ1-2	CASSFPANYGYTF
TRBV4-3	TRBJ1-4	CASSLTRVAEKLFF
TRBV18	TRBJ2-7	CASSEKGYEQYF
TRBV6-6	TRBJ2-3	CASSQTSGFSTDTQYF
TRBV28	TRBJ2-5	CASTQEGLQETQYF
TRBV5-1	TRBJ2-2	CASSWQGVELFF
TRBV25-1	TRBJ2-3	CASSEQAGANADTQYF
TRBV11-2	TRBJ2-1	CASSDGTSGEQFF
TRBV4-3	TRBJ2-3	CASSQDRTGRTDTQYF
TRBV27	TRBJ2-7	CASSFFRGYEQYF
TRBV29-1	TRBJ1-3	CSVEGRGEPTTGNTIYF
TRBV6-5	TRBJ2-7	CASSRRGTTYEQYF
TRBV5-6	TRBJ2-5	CASSPGPTTQYF
TRBV25-1	TRBJ2-1	CASSEWGTRVYNEQFF
TRBV19	TRBJ1-1	CASSITGNTEAFF
TRBV20-1	TRBJ2-7	CSASEGSEQYF